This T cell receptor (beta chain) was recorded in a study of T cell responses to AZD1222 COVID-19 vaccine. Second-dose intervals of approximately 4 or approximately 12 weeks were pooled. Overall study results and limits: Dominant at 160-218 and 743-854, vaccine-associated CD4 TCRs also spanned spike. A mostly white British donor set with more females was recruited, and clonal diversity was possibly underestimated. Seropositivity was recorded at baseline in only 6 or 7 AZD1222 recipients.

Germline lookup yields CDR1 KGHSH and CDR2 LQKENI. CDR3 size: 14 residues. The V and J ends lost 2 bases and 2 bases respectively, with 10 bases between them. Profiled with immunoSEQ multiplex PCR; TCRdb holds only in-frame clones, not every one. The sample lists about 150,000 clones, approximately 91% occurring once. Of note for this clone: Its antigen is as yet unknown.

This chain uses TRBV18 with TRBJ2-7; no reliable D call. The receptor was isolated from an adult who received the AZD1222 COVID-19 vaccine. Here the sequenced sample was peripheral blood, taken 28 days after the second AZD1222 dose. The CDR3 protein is CASSPGVTAYEQYF. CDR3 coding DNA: TGTGCCAGCTCACCAGGGGTTACCGCCTACGAGCAGTACTTC.